This TCR beta chain was profiled in a study of monozygotic twins with cystic fibrosis. The overall study: With about 15 PCR cycles, barcoded libraries came from about 3.2 micrograms of fragmented DNA.

This clone was counted a few times. Its antigen is unidentified. Trimming took off 4 bases at V and 2 bases at J, with 14 bases between the two ends. In germline, CDR1 is KGHSH, CDR2 LQKENI. This CDR3 comprises 15 residues. Broader study findings: The repertoire was suggested to be naive-dominated, clonality median roughly 0.0093. In this small cohort, shared CDR3 numbers showed no association with age, concordance or disease severity.

Profiled with immunoSEQ multiplex PCR; TCRdb holds only in-frame clones, not every one. The sample has about 14,000 clones; approximately 81% are singletons. The receptor's source is a boy aged 5-17 years with cystic fibrosis. The specimen sequenced was blood. V gene TRBV18 combines with J gene TRBJ1-2; D might be TRBD1 (5 bases). CDR3 sequence reads: CASSQTAFFNYGYTF. For the CDR3, the DNA is TGTGCCAGCTCACAGACAGCCTTTTTCAACTATGGCTACACCTTC. The whole variable domain, remainder taken from reference TRBV18 and TRBJ1-2, is NAGVMQNPRHLVRRRGQEARLRCSPMKGHSHVYWYRQLPEEGLKFMVYLQKENIIDESGMPKERFSAEFPKEGPSILRIQQVVRGDSAAYFCASSQTAFFNYGYTFGSGTRLTVV.